Listed here are 30 T cell receptor beta chains from one sample, sequenced in a study of T cells in Graves' hyperthyroidism and ophthalmopathy. Using RNA transcripts as the source, TCR beta CDR3 regions were amplified. First-round RT-PCR with HTBI primers amplified the TCR CDR3 region. Using its own MiXCR run on the multiplex PCR reads, TCRdb lists one record per CDR3 protein. Counted here are fewer than 350,000 distinct CDR3 sequences, around a fifth occurring once; the ten biggest clones make up under 45%. Sequences were obtained from blood. These receptors all stem from a man in his fifties with Graves' ophthalmopathy.

The chain joins TRBV5-1 to TRBJ1-2; D remains ambiguous. The CDR3 is 14 amino acids. Trimming cost V 0 bases and J 0 bases, with 6 bases left between them. Per the germline V gene, CDR1 is SGHRS and CDR2 is YFSETQ. CDR3 loop: CASSLDPANYGYTF. CDR3 DNA: TGCGCCAGCAGCTTGGACCCGGCTAACTATGGCTACACCTTC.

This clonotype was picked up a small number of times. The genes are TRBV7-9 and TRBJ2-7; tentatively, D is TRBD1 (7 bases). The CDR3 runs 15 residues. V lost 4 bases and J lost 6, with 19 bases in between. From germline, CDR1 is SEHNR and CDR2 FQNEAQ (reference sequence). The CDR3 DNA sequence: TGTGCCAGCAGCTCCAGGGGGGACACTAGGTTCGAGCAGTACTTC. Its protein is CASSSRGDTRFEQYF.

The V gene is TRBV20-1, the J gene TRBJ2-1; TRBD2 agrees at 9 bases. CDR1 is DFQATT and CDR2 is SNEGSKA in the germline V gene (reference sequence). V gave up 6 bases and J gave up 6 bases; unmatched junction bases: 6. CDR3 length equals 13 residues. CDR3 loop: CSAPGTSINEQFF. In DNA, the CDR3 is TGCAGTGCCCCGGGGACTAGCATCAATGAGCAGTTCTTC.

There are many counts of this clonotype. This chain connects TRBV18 to TRBJ2-3; 10 positions match TRBD1. CDR3 length equals 18 residues. V shed 4 bases, J shed 2 bases, and the junction held 12 bases outside the gene matches. Germline CDR1 and CDR2: KGHSH and LQKENI. CDR3 residues: CASSLGIGTGEYTDTQYF. The CDR3 nucleotides read TGTGCCAGCTCACTCGGAATTGGGACAGGGGAATACACAGATACGCAGTATTTT.

V and J are TRBV15 and TRBJ2-1; 9 bases line up with TRBD2. The CDR3 contains 15 residues. Germline V gene data show CDR1 as LNHNV and CDR2 as YYDKDF (reference sequence). The V segment lost 0 bases and the J segment 7 bases; nucleotides outside the gene matches: 4. CDR3 in DNA: TGTGCCACCAGCAGAGATTGGCTAGCGGGGAATGAGCAGTTCTTC. Translation: CATSRDWLAGNEQFF.

The V and J genes are TRBV29-1 and TRBJ2-1; possibly TRBD2 for D (5 bases). Trimming removed 5 bases from V and 9 bases from J, with 14 bases in between. Germline CDR1 is SQVTM and CDR2 is ANQGSEA. The CDR3 is 12 residues long. CDR3 in DNA: TGCAGCGTTTCTAGCTTGATGGGTGAGCAGTTCTTC. Protein sequence: CSVSSLMGEQFF.

The rearrangement links TRBV20-1 to TRBJ2-1; tentatively, D is TRBD1 or TRBD2 (7 bases each). The germline V and J ends were trimmed by 2 bases and 14 bases, with 13 bases remaining between them. The germline V gene encodes CDR1 DFQATT and CDR2 SNEGSKA (reference sequence). The CDR3 sequence is 11 residues long. The CDR3 loop is CSARLQGREFF. The CDR3, as DNA: TGCAGTGCTAGACTACAGGGGAGGGAGTTCTTC.

The chain couples TRBV6-1 to TRBJ2-3; 9 nucleotides match TRBD2. The CDR3 spans 14 residues. The germline gives CDR1 MNHNS, CDR2 SASEGT. With V trimmed by 4 bases and J by 3 bases, 2 bases remained unmatched. The CDR3 DNA reads as TGTGCCAGCAGTGTGCGGGAGGGAACAGATACGCAGTATTTT. As protein: CASSVREGTDTQYF.

As to this clonotype: Given a much more abundant clone one base away, this may be a read error. The chain employs TRBV20-1 and TRBJ1-1, with 7 bases that match TRBD1. Germline V lookup: CDR1 DFQATT, CDR2 SNEGSKA (reference sequence). V was pared by 0 bases and J by 10 bases, with 17 bases of the junction left unmatched. The CDR3 consists of 16 residues. The CDR3 region has the DNA TGCAGTGCTAGAGATCGGAAAACAGGGGTTTGGTCTGGAGCTTTCTTT. Its translation is CSARDRKTGVWSGAFF.

This clonotype appeared once. The J gene is TRBJ2-7, the V gene TRBV5-1; D is unresolved. The CDR3 is 14 amino acids. Germline-derived CDR1 and CDR2 are SGHRS and YFSETQ. The V gene lost 5 bases and the J gene lost 2 bases, with 14 bases spanning the gap. The CDR3 nucleotides are TGCGCCAGCAGTATTGGGTACGGTACCTACGAGCAGTACTTC. Translating it yields CASSIGYGTYEQYF.

The chain has TRBV4-1 and TRBJ2-2; D is possibly TRBD2 (6 bases). Trimming shortened V by 1 base and J by 6 bases, and 12 bases separated the two germline ends. CDR3 length: 15 residues. Germline V gene sequence: CDR1 MGHRA, CDR2 YSYEKL. CDR3: CASSQVSGGAGELFF. In DNA, the CDR3 is TGCGCCAGCAGCCAAGTCTCCGGCGGGGCCGGGGAGCTGTTTTTT.

As concerns this clonotype: A much more abundant neighbour one base away suggests this may be a read error. The chain has TRBV5-1 and TRBJ2-1; D possibly matches TRBD1 or TRBD2 (5 bases each). The germline V gene encodes CDR1 SGHRS and CDR2 YFSETQ. The V end was cut by 4 bases, the J end by 0 bases, with 11 bases between. The CDR3 spans 15 residues. The CDR3 DNA is TGCGCCAGCAGCCTCGGGGCAATCTCCTACAATGAGCAGTTCTTC. Its protein product is CASSLGAISYNEQFF.

This clonotype came up many times. This sequence joins TRBV5-1 and TRBJ1-1; D perhaps matches TRBD1 (5 bases). The CDR3 length is 15 residues. Germline CDR1 and CDR2: SGHRS and YFSETQ. The V end lost 0 bases, the J end lost 4 bases, and 13 bases lay between the germline ends. DNA of the CDR3: TGCGCCAGCAGCTTGGCCAACGGGGGAATCACTGAAGCTTTCTTT. As protein: CASSLANGGITEAFF.

This clonotype was picked up many times. The rearrangement links TRBV28 to TRBJ1-2; 7 bases are a match to TRBD1. J gave up 4 bases and V 7 bases, and 6 bases lay outside the gene matches. The germline V gene has CDR1 MDHEN and CDR2 SYDVKM. The CDR3 has 13 amino acids. The CDR3 loop is CASIDPGGYGYTF. CDR3 coding DNA: TGTGCCAGCATCGACCCAGGGGGCTATGGCTACACCTTC.

There are many counts of this clonotype. The V gene is TRBV5-1, the J gene TRBJ1-4; D is uncertain. CDR1 is SGHRS, CDR2 YFSETQ, per germline. This CDR3 is 15 amino acids long. V dropped 0 bases and J dropped 2 bases, with 8 bases sitting between them. The CDR3 DNA follows: TGCGCCAGCAGCTTGGATCTGGGGACTAATGAAAAACTGTTTTTT. Translation: CASSLDLGTNEKLFF.

V is TRBV15 and J is TRBJ1-1, with no clear D. CDR1 and CDR2 from the germline V gene are LNHNV and YYDKDF (reference sequence). Trimming left V 0 bases short and J 1 base short, with 3 bases between. This CDR3 spans 13 amino acids. The CDR3: CATSRESNTEAFF. The CDR3 nucleotides read TGTGCCACCAGCAGAGAGTCGAACACTGAAGCTTTCTTT.

For this clonotype: A much larger clonotype is one base distant, so this may be a read error. This rearrangement joins TRBV3-1 to TRBJ2-7, with D unclear. This CDR3 has 11 amino acids. Per germline, CDR1 LGHDT and CDR2 YNNKEL (reference sequence). CDR3 in amino acids: CAGSQDIEQYF. In nucleotides, the CDR3 is TGTGCCGGCAGCCAAGATATCGAGCAGTACTTC.

This clonotype was recorded a few times. This rearrangement joins TRBV7-9 to TRBJ2-7; 8 bases fit TRBD1. The CDR3 totals 13 residues. The V and J ends lost 7 bases and 2 bases, in that order; junction bases with no gene match: 4. Per the germline V gene, CDR1 is SEHNR and CDR2 is FQNEAQ (reference sequence). CDR3 sequence (DNA): TGTGCCAGCACTCGGACAGGGCCCTACGAGCAGTACTTC. Amino acid sequence: CASTRTGPYEQYF.

This clonotype occurred a few times. V is TRBV20-1 and J is TRBJ1-5; possibly TRBD1 for D (5 bases). CDR1 and CDR2 from the germline V gene are DFQATT and SNEGSKA (reference sequence). This CDR3 spans 11 amino acids. Here the CDR3 DNA reads TGCAGCGTCGGGGGTAATCAGCCCCAGCATTTT. Translation: CSVGGNQPQHF.

This clonotype was seen at least ten times. V is TRBV20-1 and J is TRBJ2-3; D gene uncertain. V was pared by 2 bases and J by 5 bases, with 5 bases between. CDR1 and CDR2 from the germline V gene are DFQATT and SNEGSKA (reference sequence). The CDR3 has 11 residues. The CDR3 bases are TGCAGTGCTAGAAAGGGAGATACGCAGTATTTT. This sequence encodes CSARKGDTQYF.

The chain employs TRBV10-3 and TRBJ2-3; D unclear. The CDR3 is made up of 14 amino acids. CDR1 and CDR2 (germline): ENHRY, SYGVKD. Trimming stripped 7 bases from V and 3 bases from J, with 14 bases between. The CDR3 nucleotides are TGTGCCATCAAGTCAGGAGTCATAACAGATACGCAGTATTTT. It translates to CAIKSGVITDTQYF.

V and J are TRBV18 and TRBJ1-2, with D hard to call. CDR3 length: 14 residues. Trimming removed 3 bases from V and 6 bases from J, with 14 bases in between. The germline gives CDR1 KGHSH, CDR2 LQKENI. The CDR3 here is CASSPLPGGNGYTF. The CDR3 DNA reads TGTGCCAGCTCACCGTTGCCAGGAGGGAATGGCTACACCTTC.

In this sample, this clonotype turned up many times. This chain joins TRBV12-3 or TRBV12-4 and TRBJ1-1; unclear D gene. V shed 5 bases and J shed 2 bases, with 12 bases lying between them. The CDR3 loop spans 14 amino acids. This chain's CDR3 is CASSPNSFNTEAFF. Written as DNA, the CDR3 is TGTGCCAGCAGTCCCAACAGCTTCAACACTGAAGCTTTCTTT.

This chain connects TRBV12-3 or TRBV12-4 to TRBJ1-5, with D possibly being TRBD1 (6 bases). The CDR3 consists of 12 residues. Trimming cost V 6 bases and J 8 bases, with 11 bases left between them. CDR3 DNA sequence: TGTGCCAGCAGAGAGGGGGGGAAGCCCCAGCATTTT. As protein: CASREGGKPQHF.

Many counts were recorded for this clonotype. The CDR3 region has the DNA TGTGCCAGCGGCACTCACAGGGGGAAGGGCACTGAAGCTTTCTTT. It specifies CASGTHRGKGTEAFF. V gene TRBV11-2 combines with J gene TRBJ1-1, with 8 bases fitting TRBD1. The CDR3 loop spans 15 amino acids. Germline CDR1 and CDR2: SGHAT and FQNNGV. V lost 8 bases to trimming and J lost 4 bases; unmatched junction nucleotides: 12.

The chain recombines TRBV20-1 with TRBJ2-7, with no clear D. The CDR3 is 11 amino acids. The germline V gene has CDR1 DFQATT and CDR2 SNEGSKA (reference sequence). The germline V and J ends were trimmed by 7 bases and 6 bases, with 13 bases remaining between them. The CDR3 is CSVGRPGEQYF. CDR3 sequence (DNA): TGCAGTGTTGGCAGGCCCGGCGAGCAGTACTTC.

This clonotype was found many times. The chain recombines TRBV13 with TRBJ2-7; D gene uncertain. The V and J ends lost 0 bases and 3 bases respectively, with 12 bases between them. CDR1 PRHDT and CDR2 FYEKMQ come from the germline V gene (reference sequence). The CDR3 loop spans 15 amino acids. CDR3 sequence reads: CASSLGPGSGYEQYF. CDR3 DNA sequence: TGTGCCAGCAGCTTAGGCCCCGGATCGGGCTACGAGCAGTACTTC.

Many counts were recorded for this clonotype. Written as DNA, the CDR3 is TGTGCCAGCTCACTCGCAGGGCAGGGCTACGAGCAGTACTTC. Translation: CASSLAGQGYEQYF. This chain connects TRBV18 to TRBJ2-7, with D possibly matching TRBD1 (5 bases). The CDR3 runs 14 residues. Germline V gene sequence: CDR1 KGHSH, CDR2 LQKENI. Trimming removed 4 bases at V and 3 bases at J, with 13 bases between.

The V gene is TRBV20-1, the J gene TRBJ2-1; D gene unclear. Germline V CDR1 and CDR2: DFQATT, SNEGSKA (reference sequence). Trimming cost V 1 base and J 9 bases, with 16 bases left between them. This CDR3 is built from 14 residues. The DNA of the CDR3 is TGCAGTGCTAGAGTTCGTGTGGGTTCTGGTGAGCAGTTCTTC. The encoded protein is CSARVRVGSGEQFF.

The chain combines TRBV28 with TRBJ2-1, with 7 bases that match TRBD1. CDR3 length equals 14 residues. Germline assignment: CDR1 MDHEN and CDR2 SYDVKM. With 6 bases clipped from V and 3 bases from J, the junction kept 5 bases outside the gene matches. The CDR3: CASRFRTGYNEQFF. The CDR3, as DNA: TGTGCCAGCAGGTTCCGGACAGGCTACAATGAGCAGTTCTTC.